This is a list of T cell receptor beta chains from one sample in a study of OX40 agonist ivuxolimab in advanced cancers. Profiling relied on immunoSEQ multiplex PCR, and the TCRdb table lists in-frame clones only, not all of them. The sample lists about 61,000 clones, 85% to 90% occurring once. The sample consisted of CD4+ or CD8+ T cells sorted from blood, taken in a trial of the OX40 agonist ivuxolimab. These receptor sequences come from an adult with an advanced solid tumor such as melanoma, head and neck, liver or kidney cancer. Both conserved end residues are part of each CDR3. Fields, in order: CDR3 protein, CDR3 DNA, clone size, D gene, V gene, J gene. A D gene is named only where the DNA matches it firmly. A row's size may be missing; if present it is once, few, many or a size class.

CDR3: CASRSSPRASTGELFF
DNA: TGTGCCAGCAGGAGTAGCCCCCGGGCCAGCACCGGGGAGCTGTTTTTT
size: -
D: -
V: TRBV2
J: TRBJ2-2

CDR3: CASSLWGGLGDTEAFF
DNA: TGTGCCAGCAGCTTATGGGGCGGATTGGGGGACACTGAAGCTTTCTTT
size: -
D: -
V: TRBV11-2
J: TRBJ1-1

CDR3: CASRQGSYNSPLHF
DNA: TGTGCCAGCAGACAGGGGTCTTATAATTCACCCCTCCACTTT
size: -
D: TRBD1
V: TRBV7-3
J: TRBJ1-6

CDR3: CASSTWTGTNQPQHF
DNA: TGTGCCAGCAGCACGTGGACAGGGACTAATCAGCCCCAGCATTTT
size: -
D: TRBD1
V: TRBV7-2
J: TRBJ1-5

CDR3: CASSLQGWNSPGANVLTF
DNA: TGTGCCAGCAGCTTACAGGGGTGGAATTCTCCTGGGGCCAACGTCCTGACTTTC
size: few
D: -
V: TRBV11-2
J: TRBJ2-6

CDR3: CASRATGANTGELFF
DNA: TGTGCCAGTAGGGCTACAGGGGCGAACACCGGGGAGCTGTTTTTT
size: -
D: TRBD1
V: TRBV19
J: TRBJ2-2

CDR3: CASSPPSGGKETQYF
DNA: TGTGCCAGCAGTCCCCCCAGCGGGGGGAAAGAGACCCAGTACTTC
size: -
D: TRBD2
V: TRBV2
J: TRBJ2-5

CDR3: CASNSRAPSGEKLFF
DNA: TGTGCCAGCAATAGCCGGGCCCCCTCGGGTGAAAAACTGTTTTTT
size: -
D: -
V: TRBV28
J: TRBJ1-4

CDR3: CASSEFWGVAGLTANSPLHF
DNA: TGTGCCAGCAGTGAATTCTGGGGAGTCGCAGGCCTCACGGCCAATTCACCCCTCCACTTT
size: -
D: -
V: TRBV2
J: TRBJ1-6

CDR3: CASSPRTGEGTEAFF
DNA: TGTGCCAGCTCACCGAGGACAGGGGAGGGCACTGAAGCTTTCTTT
size: -
D: TRBD1
V: TRBV18
J: TRBJ1-1

CDR3: CASSTGAGGPAHYTSYEQYF
DNA: TGTGCCAGCAGCACAGGAGCGGGGGGACCAGCCCACTACACCTCCTACGAGCAGTACTTC
size: -
D: TRBD2
V: TRBV7-6
J: TRBJ2-7

CDR3: CASSLVGNLGGYTF
DNA: TGCGCCAGCAGCTTGGTTGGGAACCTGGGTGGCTACACCTTC
size: -
D: -
V: TRBV5-1
J: TRBJ1-2

CDR3: CASRPAQLNTEAFF
DNA: TGTGCCAGCAGACCAGCACAGTTGAACACTGAAGCTTTCTTT
size: -
D: -
V: TRBV6-5
J: TRBJ1-1

CDR3: CASSIGGQGSRQPQHF
DNA: TGTGCCAGTAGTATAGGGGGACAGGGTTCACGGCAGCCCCAGCATTTT
size: few
D: TRBD1
V: TRBV19
J: TRBJ1-5

CDR3: CASSYKGGGGGYTF
DNA: TGTGCCAGCAGTTACAAAGGAGGGGGCGGGGGCTACACCTTC
size: -
D: TRBD1
V: TRBV6-6
J: TRBJ1-2

CDR3: CASSPSRMGTDTQYF
DNA: TGTGCCAGCAGCCCCTCCAGGATGGGGACAGATACGCAGTATTTT
size: -
D: -
V: TRBV11-2
J: TRBJ2-3

CDR3: CSVAGAFMNTEAFF
DNA: TGCAGCGTTGCTGGGGCGTTCATGAACACTGAAGCTTTCTTT
size: -
D: -
V: TRBV29-1
J: TRBJ1-1

CDR3: CASTSTSGGMSNTEQFF
DNA: TGTGCCAGCACCTCGACTAGCGGGGGGATGTCGAACACTGAGCAGTTCTTC
size: -
D: TRBD2
V: TRBV5-4
J: TRBJ2-1

CDR3: CASSPEVAKETQYF
DNA: TGTGCCAGCAGCCCTGAGGTAGCGAAAGAGACCCAGTACTTC
size: -
D: -
V: TRBV11-2
J: TRBJ2-5

CDR3: CASRFPVRGDTIYF
DNA: TGTGCAAGTCGCTTTCCAGTGCGAGGTGACACCATATATTTT
size: -
D: -
V: TRBV12-2
J: TRBJ1-3

CDR3: CASSLDRGRRYYGYTF
DNA: TGTGCCAGCAGCTTGGATAGGGGGCGCAGATACTATGGCTACACCTTC
size: -
D: TRBD1
V: TRBV5-6
J: TRBJ1-2

CDR3: CASTRGGDEQFF
DNA: TGTGCCAGCACTCGGGGGGGGGATGAGCAGTTCTTC
size: few
D: TRBD2
V: TRBV14
J: TRBJ2-1

CDR3: CASSYIVDTEAFF
DNA: TGTGCCAGCAGCTATATCGTTGACACTGAAGCTTTCTTT
size: -
D: -
V: TRBV5-5
J: TRBJ1-1

CDR3: CASRPGREETQYF
DNA: TGTGCCAGCAGGCCGGGACGGGAAGAGACCCAGTACTTC
size: -
D: -
V: TRBV6-5
J: TRBJ2-5

CDR3: CASSPGRRNTGELFF
DNA: TGTGCCAGCAGCCCGGGACGGCGGAACACCGGGGAGCTGTTTTTT
size: -
D: -
V: TRBV5-4
J: TRBJ2-2

CDR3: CASSANPTNEKLFF
DNA: TGTGCCAGCAGTGCTAACCCAACTAATGAAAAACTGTTTTTT
size: once
D: -
V: TRBV2
J: TRBJ1-4

CDR3: CASFPLVADTQYF
DNA: TGTGCCAGCTTCCCGTTAGTAGCAGATACGCAGTATTTT
size: few
D: -
V: TRBV7-8
J: TRBJ2-3

CDR3: CASSPLGATNEKLFF
DNA: TGTGCCAGCTCACCGTTGGGGGCAACTAATGAAAAACTGTTTTTT
size: -
D: -
V: TRBV18
J: TRBJ1-4

CDR3: CASSQRTGTSGYNEQFF
DNA: TGTGCCAGCAGCCAGAGGACCGGGACTAGCGGATACAATGAGCAGTTCTTC
size: -
D: TRBD2
V: TRBV4-2
J: TRBJ2-1

CDR3: CASSGHRGRTEAFF
DNA: TGTGCCAGCAGTGGTCACAGGGGGAGAACTGAAGCTTTCTTT
size: -
D: TRBD1
V: TRBV6-1
J: TRBJ1-1

CDR3: CASSPNAGQVSSGGYTF
DNA: TGCGCCAGCAGCCCGAATGCGGGACAGGTCTCTAGTGGTGGCTACACCTTC
size: -
D: TRBD1
V: TRBV5-1
J: TRBJ1-2

CDR3: CASGNKGGTEAFF
DNA: TGTGCCAGTGGGAACAAGGGGGGGACTGAAGCTTTCTTT
size: -
D: -
V: TRBV19
J: TRBJ1-1

CDR3: CASSAQKSGGHTDTQYF
DNA: TGTGCCAGCAGTGCCCAGAAAAGCGGGGGACACACAGATACGCAGTATTTT
size: -
D: TRBD2
V: TRBV6-4
J: TRBJ2-3

CDR3: CASSFLWGNEQFF
DNA: TGTGCCAGCAGCTTTTTGTGGGGAAATGAGCAGTTCTTC
size: -
D: -
V: TRBV7-9
J: TRBJ2-1

CDR3: CASSLFVQGGNQPQHF
DNA: TGTGCCAGCAGCTTGTTTGTACAGGGGGGAAATCAGCCCCAGCATTTT
size: -
D: TRBD1
V: TRBV5-6
J: TRBJ1-5

CDR3: CASSRVQGSGNTIYF
DNA: TGTGCCAGCAGCCGAGTTCAGGGTTCTGGAAACACCATATATTTT
size: -
D: -
V: TRBV7-9
J: TRBJ1-3

CDR3: CASSFSGQGAGNTIYF
DNA: TGTGCCAGCAGTTTTTCCGGACAGGGGGCTGGAAACACCATATATTTT
size: -
D: TRBD1
V: TRBV28
J: TRBJ1-3

CDR3: CSAAYWGKETQYF
DNA: TGCAGCGCCGCGTATTGGGGGAAAGAGACCCAGTACTTC
size: -
D: -
V: TRBV29-1
J: TRBJ2-5

CDR3: CASSATPGGEGYTF
DNA: TGCGCCAGCAGCGCTACGCCAGGGGGCGAGGGCTACACCTTC
size: few
D: TRBD1
V: TRBV5-1
J: TRBJ1-2

CDR3: CASSESLGRGPRYGYTF
DNA: TGTGCCAGCAGTGAATCGCTGGGGCGGGGGCCCCGCTATGGCTACACCTTC
size: -
D: -
V: TRBV6-1
J: TRBJ1-2

CDR3: CASSPPGDTEAFF
DNA: TGTGCCAGCTCACCACCGGGAGACACTGAAGCTTTCTTT
size: -
D: -
V: TRBV18
J: TRBJ1-1

CDR3: CAISESPGTGGAIGYTF
DNA: TGTGCCATCAGTGAGTCTCCCGGGACAGGGGGGGCTATCGGCTACACCTTC
size: -
D: TRBD1
V: TRBV10-3
J: TRBJ1-2

CDR3: CASREFTGTVAAYTF
DNA: TGTGCCAGTAGGGAATTTACCGGGACAGTCGCGGCCTACACCTTC
size: -
D: TRBD1
V: TRBV19
J: TRBJ1-2

CDR3: CASSLAGQGAGYEQYF
DNA: TGTGCCAGCAGCTTGGCCGGACAGGGGGCGGGATACGAGCAGTACTTC
size: -
D: TRBD1
V: TRBV5-5
J: TRBJ2-7

CDR3: CASSEISGWEQYF
DNA: TGCGCCAGCAGTGAGATTTCTGGGTGGGAGCAGTACTTC
size: -
D: -
V: TRBV10-2
J: TRBJ2-7

CDR3: CASSLWTGPYNEQFF
DNA: TGTGCCAGCAGTTTGTGGACAGGCCCCTACAATGAGCAGTTCTTC
size: -
D: TRBD1
V: TRBV6-5
J: TRBJ2-1

CDR3: CAWSRHSGSQETQYF
DNA: TGTGCCTGGAGTCGCCATAGCGGATCCCAAGAGACCCAGTACTTC
size: -
D: -
V: TRBV30
J: TRBJ2-5

CDR3: CASSGQSLYGYTF
DNA: TGTGCCAGCAGCGGACAGTCCCTCTATGGCTACACCTTC
size: few
D: -
V: TRBV6-9
J: TRBJ1-2

CDR3: CASSPQGGYNEQFF
DNA: TGTGCCAGCTCACCCCAGGGGGGCTACAATGAGCAGTTCTTC
size: once
D: -
V: TRBV18
J: TRBJ2-1

CDR3: CASSPRGGTALDNQPQHF
DNA: TGTGCCAGTAGTCCCCGGGGGGGGACAGCCCTGGATAATCAGCCCCAGCATTTT
size: -
D: TRBD1
V: TRBV19
J: TRBJ1-5

CDR3: CASKGLAGVRTGELFF
DNA: TGCGCCAGCAAGGGCCTAGCGGGGGTGCGCACCGGGGAGCTGTTTTTT
size: once
D: TRBD2
V: TRBV10-2
J: TRBJ2-2

CDR3: CASTPQGTANTGELFF
DNA: TGTGCCAGCACCCCTCAGGGGACAGCGAACACCGGGGAGCTGTTTTTT
size: -
D: TRBD1
V: TRBV27
J: TRBJ2-2

CDR3: CSVELPGTYNEQFF
DNA: TGCAGCGTTGAACTCCCGGGAACCTACAATGAGCAGTTCTTC
size: -
D: -
V: TRBV29-1
J: TRBJ2-1

CDR3: CASRDLASYEQYF
DNA: TGTGCCAGCAGGGACCTCGCATCCTACGAGCAGTACTTC
size: once
D: -
V: TRBV6-1
J: TRBJ2-7

CDR3: CAISEPGGGASFEQYF
DNA: TGTGCCATCAGTGAGCCAGGCGGCGGGGCGTCTTTCGAGCAGTACTTC
size: -
D: -
V: TRBV10-3
J: TRBJ2-7

CDR3: CAWSLQGYGYTF
DNA: TGTGCCTGGAGTCTTCAGGGCTATGGCTACACCTTC
size: once
D: -
V: TRBV30
J: TRBJ1-2

CDR3: CASSLGTTGGYTF
DNA: TGCGCCAGCAGCTTAGGGACAACGGGAGGCTACACCTTC
size: -
D: -
V: TRBV5-1
J: TRBJ1-2

CDR3: CASSPGQRDTGELFF
DNA: TGTGCCAGCAGCCCGGGACAGAGAGACACCGGGGAGCTGTTTTTT
size: few
D: TRBD1
V: TRBV7-8
J: TRBJ2-2

CDR3: CASSLMRAYEQYF
DNA: TGTGCCAGCAGCTTGATGAGAGCCTACGAGCAGTACTTC
size: -
D: -
V: TRBV7-2
J: TRBJ2-7